The rows below give T cell receptor beta chains drawn from one sample of a study of OX40 agonist ivuxolimab in advanced cancers. The table came from immunoSEQ multiplex PCR; TCRdb's copy has only in-frame clones and leaves some out. This repertoire shows some 70,000 clones, roughly four fifths found once; its top ten account for 0.4% to 0.45%. The sequenced sample was CD4+ or CD8+ T cells sorted from blood, obtained in a trial of the OX40 agonist ivuxolimab. The receptors stem from an adult with an advanced solid tumor such as melanoma, head and neck, liver or kidney cancer. The CDR3 runs from the conserved cysteine through the conserved F or W. A D gene is named only where the DNA matches it firmly. Not every row has a clone size; where given, it reads once, few, many or a size class.

j_call: TRBJ2-1
clone_size: few
d_call: .
v_call: TRBV25-1
cdr3_aa: CASSLYLEQFF
cdr3_nt: TGTGCCAGCAGTCTATACCTTGAGCAGTTCTTC

j_call: TRBJ1-2
clone_size: .
d_call: TRBD1
v_call: TRBV5-1
cdr3_aa: CASNPQGAGGYTF
cdr3_nt: TGCGCCAGCAACCCTCAGGGGGCGGGTGGCTACACCTTC

j_call: TRBJ1-1
clone_size: .
d_call: .
v_call: TRBV28
cdr3_aa: CASSRPPTEAFF
cdr3_nt: TGTGCCAGCAGTCGCCCACCCACTGAAGCTTTCTTT

j_call: TRBJ2-5
clone_size: .
d_call: .
v_call: TRBV6-6
cdr3_aa: CASSYSSLRGLGTQYF
cdr3_nt: TGTGCCAGCAGTTACTCGAGTTTGCGGGGTTTAGGGACCCAGTACTTC

j_call: TRBJ2-1
clone_size: .
d_call: TRBD2
v_call: TRBV7-2
cdr3_aa: CASSVRGALHNEQFF
cdr3_nt: TGTGCCAGCAGCGTGCGGGGGGCCCTCCACAATGAGCAGTTCTTC

j_call: TRBJ2-5
clone_size: few
d_call: .
v_call: TRBV5-1
cdr3_aa: CASSLGLGGAWETQYF
cdr3_nt: TGCGCCAGCAGCTTGGGACTTGGGGGCGCGTGGGAGACCCAGTACTTC

j_call: TRBJ2-7
clone_size: few
d_call: TRBD2
v_call: TRBV4-1
cdr3_aa: CASSLAGPYEQYF
cdr3_nt: TGCGCCAGCAGCCTAGCGGGGCCCTACGAGCAGTACTTC

j_call: TRBJ1-2
clone_size: once
d_call: .
v_call: TRBV7-9
cdr3_aa: CASSVVGGHIGDGYTF
cdr3_nt: TGTGCCAGCAGCGTCGTTGGTGGCCACATTGGGGATGGCTACACCTTC

j_call: TRBJ1-1
clone_size: .
d_call: .
v_call: TRBV9
cdr3_aa: CASSAQGRGHTEAFF
cdr3_nt: TGTGCCAGCAGCGCCCAAGGCCGGGGCCACACTGAAGCTTTCTTT

j_call: TRBJ2-1
clone_size: .
d_call: .
v_call: TRBV7-8
cdr3_aa: CASDRRDYNEQFF
cdr3_nt: TGTGCCAGCGACAGGAGGGACTACAATGAGCAGTTCTTC

j_call: TRBJ2-3
clone_size: .
d_call: TRBD2
v_call: TRBV19
cdr3_aa: CASSAASGSLVGTDTQYF
cdr3_nt: TGTGCCAGTAGCGCGGCTAGCGGGAGTTTAGTCGGCACAGATACGCAGTATTTT

j_call: TRBJ2-3
clone_size: .
d_call: TRBD2
v_call: TRBV6-4
cdr3_aa: CASSRLAGGPGTDTQYF
cdr3_nt: TGTGCCAGCAGCCGACTAGCGGGAGGGCCTGGCACAGATACGCAGTATTTT

j_call: TRBJ2-7
clone_size: .
d_call: TRBD1
v_call: TRBV7-9
cdr3_aa: CASSLGGTGGYEQYF
cdr3_nt: TGTGCCAGCAGCTTAGGTGGGACAGGGGGCTACGAGCAGTACTTC

j_call: TRBJ2-7
clone_size: .
d_call: .
v_call: TRBV6-1
cdr3_aa: CASRSAYEQYF
cdr3_nt: TGTGCCAGCAGGAGCGCCTACGAGCAGTACTTC

j_call: TRBJ2-1
clone_size: .
d_call: TRBD1
v_call: TRBV7-3
cdr3_aa: CASSLRGGPKGNEQFF
cdr3_nt: TGTGCCAGCAGCTTAAGAGGGGGCCCCAAGGGCAATGAGCAGTTCTTC

j_call: TRBJ1-1
clone_size: .
d_call: .
v_call: TRBV9
cdr3_aa: CASSVTTVNTEAFF
cdr3_nt: TGTGCCAGCAGCGTGACAACAGTGAACACTGAAGCTTTCTTT

j_call: TRBJ2-5
clone_size: .
d_call: .
v_call: TRBV30
cdr3_aa: CAWQVTALATQYF
cdr3_nt: TGTGCCTGGCAGGTCACGGCTCTTGCGACCCAGTACTTC

j_call: TRBJ2-2
clone_size: once
d_call: .
v_call: TRBV5-1
cdr3_aa: CASSERTDSTGELFF
cdr3_nt: TGCGCCAGCAGCGAGAGGACAGACAGCACCGGGGAGCTGTTTTTT

j_call: TRBJ2-6
clone_size: .
d_call: .
v_call: TRBV29-1
cdr3_aa: CSVESSGANVLTF
cdr3_nt: TGCAGCGTTGAAAGCTCTGGGGCCAACGTCCTGACTTTC

j_call: TRBJ2-2
clone_size: .
d_call: .
v_call: TRBV9
cdr3_aa: CASSVVQSLNTGELFF
cdr3_nt: TGTGCCAGCAGCGTAGTTCAGTCTTTGAACACCGGGGAGCTGTTTTTT

j_call: TRBJ2-5
clone_size: .
d_call: .
v_call: TRBV29-1
cdr3_aa: CSVRRAEETQYF
cdr3_nt: TGCAGCGTCCGCCGCGCGGAAGAGACCCAGTACTTC

j_call: TRBJ2-5
clone_size: .
d_call: .
v_call: TRBV21-1
cdr3_aa: CASSKRTPQVCQETQYF
cdr3_nt: TGTGCCAGCAGCAAAAGGACGCCTCAGGTGTGCCAAGAGACCCAGTACTTC

j_call: TRBJ2-3
clone_size: .
d_call: TRBD1
v_call: TRBV7-3
cdr3_aa: CASSFTGTGLLNTQYF
cdr3_nt: TGTGCCAGCAGCTTTACCGGGACAGGGCTTTTAAATACGCAGTATTTT

j_call: TRBJ1-5
clone_size: .
d_call: .
v_call: TRBV19
cdr3_aa: CASSMFTYSNQPQHF
cdr3_nt: TGTGCCAGTAGTATGTTCACTTATAGCAATCAGCCCCAGCATTTT

j_call: TRBJ1-5
clone_size: .
d_call: TRBD1
v_call: TRBV27
cdr3_aa: CASSAHRGLQPQHF
cdr3_nt: TGTGCCAGCAGTGCGCACAGGGGGCTTCAGCCCCAGCATTTT

j_call: TRBJ1-1
clone_size: .
d_call: .
v_call: TRBV19
cdr3_aa: CASSPAPRNTEAFF
cdr3_nt: TGTGCCAGTAGTCCCGCCCCAAGGAACACTGAAGCTTTCTTT

j_call: TRBJ1-5
clone_size: .
d_call: .
v_call: TRBV30
cdr3_aa: CAWSQPGAVSNQPQHF
cdr3_nt: TGTGCCTGGAGTCAACCCGGGGCAGTTAGCAATCAGCCCCAGCATTTT

j_call: TRBJ1-4
clone_size: .
d_call: .
v_call: TRBV28
cdr3_aa: CASLEVINEKLFF
cdr3_nt: TGTGCCAGTCTAGAGGTCATAAATGAAAAACTGTTTTTT

j_call: TRBJ2-1
clone_size: few
d_call: TRBD2
v_call: TRBV5-4
cdr3_aa: CASSLAGMGFEQFF
cdr3_nt: TGTGCCAGCAGCTTAGCGGGAATGGGTTTTGAGCAGTTCTTC

j_call: TRBJ2-2
clone_size: .
d_call: .
v_call: TRBV30
cdr3_aa: CAWAGSLNTGELFF
cdr3_nt: TGTGCCTGGGCTGGCAGTCTGAACACCGGGGAGCTGTTTTTT

j_call: TRBJ2-4
clone_size: .
d_call: .
v_call: TRBV14
cdr3_aa: CASSQDLGPSIQYF
cdr3_nt: TGTGCCAGCAGCCAAGATCTAGGGCCAAGCATTCAGTACTTC

j_call: TRBJ1-1
clone_size: few
d_call: TRBD1
v_call: TRBV2
cdr3_aa: CASSGGQGRIANTEAFF
cdr3_nt: TGTGCCAGCAGTGGGGGACAGGGACGAATCGCGAACACTGAAGCTTTCTTT

j_call: TRBJ1-2
clone_size: few
d_call: .
v_call: TRBV19
cdr3_aa: CASSIPGVYGYTF
cdr3_nt: TGTGCCAGTAGTATCCCCGGGGTCTATGGCTACACCTTC

j_call: TRBJ1-2
clone_size: .
d_call: TRBD1
v_call: TRBV28
cdr3_aa: CASVQGAQNGYTF
cdr3_nt: TGTGCCAGCGTACAGGGGGCGCAGAATGGCTACACCTTC

j_call: TRBJ2-2
clone_size: .
d_call: TRBD2
v_call: TRBV5-4
cdr3_aa: CASSSKREATGELFF
cdr3_nt: TGTGCCAGCAGCAGCAAGCGGGAGGCCACCGGGGAGCTGTTTTTT

j_call: TRBJ1-5
clone_size: .
d_call: .
v_call: TRBV15
cdr3_aa: CATSLDGGNQPQHF
cdr3_nt: TGTGCCACCAGTTTGGACGGTGGCAATCAGCCCCAGCATTTT

j_call: TRBJ2-2
clone_size: .
d_call: .
v_call: TRBV6-6
cdr3_aa: CASKHRRNTGELFF
cdr3_nt: TGTGCCAGCAAACACAGGAGAAACACCGGGGAGCTGTTTTTT

j_call: TRBJ1-4
clone_size: .
d_call: .
v_call: TRBV5-1
cdr3_aa: CASSPQGMLEKLFF
cdr3_nt: TGCGCCAGCAGCCCTCAGGGCATGTTAGAAAAACTGTTTTTT

j_call: TRBJ1-5
clone_size: .
d_call: .
v_call: TRBV6-5
cdr3_aa: CASRRDQAHQPQHF
cdr3_nt: TGTGCCAGCAGACGAGACCAGGCCCATCAGCCCCAGCATTTT

j_call: TRBJ1-5
clone_size: .
d_call: TRBD1
v_call: TRBV2
cdr3_aa: CASQDRGHQPQHF
cdr3_nt: TGTGCCAGCCAGGACAGGGGGCATCAGCCCCAGCATTTT

j_call: TRBJ1-2
clone_size: .
d_call: .
v_call: TRBV6-5
cdr3_aa: CASRRASSNYGYTF
cdr3_nt: TGTGCCAGCAGGCGGGCCTCATCTAACTATGGCTACACCTTC

j_call: TRBJ1-1
clone_size: few
d_call: .
v_call: TRBV18
cdr3_aa: CASSPDVLGGNTEAFF
cdr3_nt: TGTGCCAGCTCACCAGATGTCTTAGGGGGTAACACTGAAGCTTTCTTT

j_call: TRBJ1-3
clone_size: .
d_call: .
v_call: TRBV7-2
cdr3_aa: CASSTTNSGNTIYF
cdr3_nt: TGTGCCAGCAGCACTACAAACTCTGGAAACACCATATATTTT

j_call: TRBJ1-3
clone_size: .
d_call: TRBD1
v_call: TRBV18
cdr3_aa: CASSPPTGVSGNTIYF
cdr3_nt: TGTGCCAGCTCACCACCTACAGGGGTCTCTGGAAACACCATATATTTT

j_call: TRBJ2-3
clone_size: .
d_call: .
v_call: TRBV5-1
cdr3_aa: CASSPPAAWGPDTQYF
cdr3_nt: TGCGCCAGCAGCCCCCCAGCTGCTTGGGGCCCAGATACGCAGTATTTT

j_call: TRBJ2-3
clone_size: .
d_call: TRBD1
v_call: TRBV18
cdr3_aa: CASSPGQGYDTQYF
cdr3_nt: TGTGCCAGCTCCCCGGGACAGGGTTACGATACGCAGTATTTT

j_call: TRBJ1-1
clone_size: .
d_call: .
v_call: TRBV6-5
cdr3_aa: CASRVPGNTEAFF
cdr3_nt: TGTGCCAGCAGGGTCCCAGGGAACACTGAAGCTTTCTTT

j_call: TRBJ2-2
clone_size: .
d_call: .
v_call: TRBV27
cdr3_aa: CASTPGTARTGELFF
cdr3_nt: TGTGCCAGCACTCCCGGCACAGCGCGGACCGGGGAGCTGTTTTTT

j_call: TRBJ2-6
clone_size: .
d_call: .
v_call: TRBV7-4
cdr3_aa: CASSLPSSQSRANVLTF
cdr3_nt: TGTGCCAGCAGCCTGCCCAGCTCACAAAGTCGGGCCAACGTCCTGACTTTC

j_call: TRBJ2-1
clone_size: .
d_call: .
v_call: TRBV5-6
cdr3_aa: CASSLTGGEQFF
cdr3_nt: TGTGCCAGCAGCTTAACAGGAGGTGAGCAGTTCTTC

j_call: TRBJ2-1
clone_size: .
d_call: TRBD1
v_call: TRBV30
cdr3_aa: CAWRDRGLVPFF
cdr3_nt: TGTGCCTGGAGGGACAGGGGGCTAGTGCCGTTCTTC

j_call: TRBJ2-3
clone_size: .
d_call: .
v_call: TRBV7-8
cdr3_aa: CATSTGIPDTQYF
cdr3_nt: TGTGCCACCTCAACAGGGATCCCAGATACGCAGTATTTT

j_call: TRBJ1-3
clone_size: .
d_call: .
v_call: TRBV27
cdr3_aa: CATSAGVGNTIYF
cdr3_nt: TGTGCCACTTCAGCGGGGGTTGGAAACACCATATATTTT

j_call: TRBJ1-3
clone_size: few
d_call: .
v_call: TRBV5-1
cdr3_aa: CASSLGTLVSGNTIYF
cdr3_nt: TGCGCCAGCAGCTTGGGGACCCTGGTCTCTGGAAACACCATATATTTT

j_call: TRBJ2-6
clone_size: .
d_call: TRBD2
v_call: TRBV5-1
cdr3_aa: CASSSGLAGSGANVLTF
cdr3_nt: TGCGCCAGCAGCTCCGGACTAGCGGGATCTGGGGCCAACGTCCTGACTTTC